These 30 T cell receptor beta chains came from one sample sequenced in a study of T cell responses to AZD1222 COVID-19 vaccine. Here immunoSEQ multiplex PCR was the method, and the copy in TCRdb shows in-frame clones only, minus some. The sample has under 200,000 clones; around 95% are singletons. The sample in question was peripheral blood, obtained on day 0 of AZD1222 vaccination. These receptors came from an adult in good health.

The V call is TRBV5-4, the J call TRBJ1-2; TRBD1 is a possible D gene (5 bases). The CDR3 is made up of 16 amino acids. V lost 1 base and J 0 bases, leaving 13 bases between the germline ends. The germline CDR1 and CDR2 sequences are SGHNT and YYREEE (reference sequence). In DNA, the CDR3 is TGTGCCAGCAGCTTGAGGGACCGACGAGCTAACTATGGCTACACCTTC. The encoded protein is CASSLRDRRANYGYTF.

The genes are TRBV25-1 and TRBJ2-1; the D gene is possibly TRBD2 (5 bases). Germline lookup yields CDR1 MGHDK and CDR2 SYGVNS. This CDR3 has 14 amino acids. Trimming removed 3 bases from V and 7 bases from J, with 13 bases in between. CDR3 region: CASSDTNGVNEQFF. The CDR3 DNA is TGTGCCAGCAGTGACACAAACGGGGTGAATGAGCAGTTCTTC.

The V call is TRBV3-1 (or the pseudogene TRBV3-2), the J call TRBJ1-5; D may be TRBD1 (6 bases). The germline V gene has CDR1 LGHDT and CDR2 YNNKEL (reference sequence). The CDR3 is made up of 15 amino acids. V was clipped by 1 base and J by 5 bases, with 12 bases between them. The CDR3 protein is CASSQVPGGHQPQHF. The CDR3 DNA sequence: TGTGCCAGCAGCCAAGTGCCGGGGGGCCATCAGCCCCAGCATTTT.

V and J are TRBV13 and TRBJ1-1; D remains unclear. Trimming pared 5 bases from V and 5 bases from J, leaving 21 bases between. CDR1 and CDR2 from the germline V gene are PRHDT and FYEKMQ (reference sequence). The CDR3 runs 16 residues. The CDR3 DNA reads TGTGCCAGCAGCGAGAAGATTCAGAGGGCGGGGACTGAAGCTTTCTTT. This gives the protein CASSEKIQRAGTEAFF.

The genes are TRBV30 and TRBJ2-1; TRBD1 agrees at 8 bases. Germline V CDR1 and CDR2: GTSNPN, SVGIG (reference sequence). CDR3 length equals 13 residues. Trimming removed 3 bases from V and 8 bases from J; junction bases left unmatched: 6. CDR3 protein: CAWRRQGIDEQFF. In DNA, the CDR3 is TGTGCCTGGAGGCGACAGGGGATCGATGAGCAGTTCTTC. Full variable domain (rest looked up from reference TRBV30 and TRBJ2-1): SQTIHQWPATLVQPVGSPLSLECTVEGTSNPNLYWYRQAAGRGLQLLFYSVGIGQISSEVPQNLSASRPQDRQFILSSKKLLLSDSGFYLCAWRRQGIDEQFFGPGTRLTVL.

J is TRBJ1-5 and V is TRBV6-5; the D is unclear. The CDR3 consists of 14 residues. Trimming left V 8 bases short and J 7 bases short, with 18 bases between. Per the germline V gene, CDR1 is MNHEY and CDR2 is SVGAGI. The CDR3 nucleotides read TGTGCCAGCCTCCCAACGGGATGGGGACAGCCCCAGCATTTT. Translation gives CASLPTGWGQPQHF.

The gene calls are TRBV19 and TRBJ2-5; maybe TRBD1 (5 bases). The V gene's germline CDR1 is LNHDA and CDR2 SQIVND (reference sequence). With 10 bases removed from V and 1 base from J, the gap between germline ends came to 16 bases. The CDR3 is made up of 14 amino acids. The CDR3 DNA reads as TGTGCCACCCAAGACAGCCCAGCCCAAGAGACCCAGTACTTC. The encoded protein is CATQDSPAQETQYF.

The CDR3 region is CASSPHRESVEQYF. CDR3 nucleotide sequence: TGTGCCAGCTCACCCCACAGGGAAAGCGTCGAGCAGTACTTC. This chain connects TRBV18 to TRBJ2-7, with a weak D call TRBD1 (6 bases). The germline V and J ends were trimmed by 3 bases and 6 bases, with 15 bases remaining between them. The CDR3 is 14 amino acids. CDR1 and CDR2 from the germline V gene are KGHSH and LQKENI.

The chain uses TRBV5-8 and TRBJ1-2; possible D gene TRBD1, 6 bases. Germline V gives CDR1 SGHTS, CDR2 YDEGEE. V lost 0 bases and J lost 4, with 10 bases in between. The CDR3 length is 14 residues. Here the CDR3 DNA reads TGTGCCAGCAGCTTGGGACAGGAGGGCTATGGCTACACCTTC. Residues: CASSLGQEGYGYTF. Variable domain in full (rest from reference TRBV5-8 and TRBJ1-2): EAGVTQSPTHLIKTRGQQATLRCSPISGHTSVYWYQQALGLGLQFLLWYDEGEERNRGNFPPRFSGRQFPNYSSELNVNALELEDSALYLCASSLGQEGYGYTFGSGTRLTVV.

The chain is built from TRBV3-1 (or the pseudogene TRBV3-2) and TRBJ1-4; D is uncertain. CDR1 is LGHDT and CDR2 is YNNKEL in the germline V gene (reference sequence). V lost 4 bases and J 8 bases, leaving 8 bases between the germline ends. The CDR3 is 12 residues long. The CDR3 bases are TGTGCCAGCAGCCCTAAGGAGGAAAAACTGTTTTTT. It encodes CASSPKEEKLFF.

V usage is TRBV18 and J usage is TRBJ2-3; TRBD2 aligns across 10 bases. CDR1 and CDR2 (germline): KGHSH, LQKENI. CDR3 length: 18 amino acids. J lost 3 bases, V lost 1 base, and 10 bases had no gene match. In DNA form, the CDR3 reads TGTGCCAGCTCACCACAGTTGAGCGGGAGGGCCTCGACAGATACGCAGTATTTT. Translated, it gives CASSPQLSGRASTDTQYF.

This clone was seen just once. The chain links TRBV5-6 to TRBJ2-1; D gene ambiguous. V shed 4 bases and J shed 2 bases, with 22 bases lying between them. The CDR3 is 18 amino acids. Germline V gene lookup returns CDR1 SGHDT and CDR2 YYEEEE. CDR3 sequence reads: CASSPRQRTYVTYNEQFF. The DNA for the CDR3 is TGTGCCAGCAGCCCCCGGCAGCGAACCTATGTGACCTACAATGAGCAGTTCTTC.

The chain links TRBV5-1 to TRBJ2-7, with unresolved D. CDR1 SGHRS and CDR2 YFSETQ come from the germline V gene. This CDR3 is built from 16 residues. Trimming removed 4 bases from V and 2 bases from J, with 19 bases in between. CDR3 DNA sequence: TGCGCCAGCAGCGCCCTGTCCGGCAGCCCTACCTACGAGCAGTACTTC. This encodes CASSALSGSPTYEQYF.

In its sample, this clone was seen once. This chain links TRBV19 with TRBJ2-2; 9 bases fit TRBD2. With V trimmed by 3 bases and J by 1 base, 3 bases remained unmatched. Per germline, CDR1 LNHDA and CDR2 SQIVND (reference sequence). This CDR3 contains 16 residues. Here the CDR3 reads CASSIGTSWNTGELFF. In nucleotides, the CDR3 is TGTGCCAGTAGTATCGGGACTAGCTGGAACACCGGGGAGCTGTTTTTT.

The CDR3 DNA sequence: TGTGCCAGCAGCTTAGGCGAGGGGGGGTTGAACACTGAAGCTTTCTTT. It translates to CASSLGEGGLNTEAFF. The chain employs TRBV7-9 and TRBJ1-1, with D possibly matching TRBD1 (6 bases). This CDR3 comprises 16 residues. The V end lost 1 base, the J end lost 0 bases, and 12 bases lay between the germline ends. Germline V gene sequence: CDR1 SEHNR, CDR2 FQNEAQ (reference sequence).

V and J are TRBV19 and TRBJ2-7; weak D call: TRBD2 (5 bases). The germline V gene has CDR1 LNHDA and CDR2 SQIVND (reference sequence). Trimming stripped 5 bases from V and 6 bases from J, with 29 bases between. The CDR3 is made up of 18 amino acids. The CDR3 bases are TGTGCCAGTAGTCGGCGGCCCCAGGACTCGAGAGGGTCGAGCGAGCAGTACTTC. It yields the protein CASSRRPQDSRGSSEQYF.

This clone has just one count. This rearrangement joins TRBV6-2 or TRBV6-3 to TRBJ2-1; TRBD2 agrees at 8 bases. The CDR3 consists of 14 residues. The germline CDR1 and CDR2 sequences are MNHEY and SVGEGT. J lost 3 bases, V lost 2 bases, and 0 bases had no gene match. The CDR3 reads CASSYGTSYNEQFF. In nucleotides, the CDR3 is TGTGCCAGCAGTTACGGGACTAGCTACAATGAGCAGTTCTTC.

The rearrangement links TRBV30 to TRBJ1-2; TRBD1 might be the D (6 bases). From germline, CDR1 is GTSNPN and CDR2 SVGIG (reference sequence). The germline V and J ends were trimmed by 1 base and 7 bases, with 10 bases remaining between them. The CDR3 sequence is 12 residues long. CDR3 coding DNA: TGTGCCTGGAGTGCGAGCAGGGGTGGCTACACCTTC. The encoded protein is CAWSASRGGYTF.

V usage is TRBV7-2 and J usage is TRBJ1-5; D uncertain. The V and J ends lost 4 bases and 5 bases respectively, with 15 bases between them. Germline CDR1 SGHTA, CDR2 FQGNSA. The CDR3 totals 15 residues. The DNA of the CDR3 is TGTGCCAGCAGCTACCGGGGAAGGGCTCATCAGCCCCAGCATTTT. This sequence encodes CASSYRGRAHQPQHF.

The CDR3 sequence is CASSLVSLTDTQYF. The DNA for the CDR3 is TGTGCCAGCAGCTTAGTTTCCCTCACAGATACGCAGTATTTT. This chain links TRBV7-2 with TRBJ2-3; D is unresolved. Germline CDR1 SGHTA, CDR2 FQGNSA. The CDR3 spans 14 residues. V lost 1 base and J 2 bases, leaving 7 bases between the germline ends.

This sequence joins TRBV2 and TRBJ2-5; TRBD2 might be the D (5 bases). The CDR3 spans 14 residues. V dropped 3 bases and J dropped 2 bases, with 10 bases sitting between them. Germline assignment: CDR1 SNHLY and CDR2 FYNNEI. The CDR3 DNA is TGTGCCAGCAGTGACCGGGGTCCACAAGAGACCCAGTACTTC. Its protein product is CASSDRGPQETQYF. Variable domain in full (rest from reference TRBV2 and TRBJ2-5): EPEVTQTPSHQVTQMGQEVILRCVPISNHLYFYWYRQILGQKVEFLVSFYNNEISEKSEIFDDQFSVERPDGSNFTLKIRSTKLEDSAMYFCASSDRGPQETQYFGPGTRLLVL.

The chain combines TRBV28 with TRBJ1-4; D is unresolved. The V and J ends lost 6 bases and 0 bases respectively, with 14 bases between them. This CDR3 has 16 residues. Germline CDR1 is MDHEN and CDR2 is SYDVKM. The CDR3 nucleotides read TGTGCCAGCAGGTTCGTGGGATATGCAACTAATGAAAAACTGTTTTTT. Translation gives CASRFVGYATNEKLFF.

The rearrangement joins TRBV18 to TRBJ1-1; D uncertain. This CDR3 has 12 residues. Trimming pared 8 bases from V and 4 bases from J, leaving 11 bases between. Germline V CDR1 and CDR2: KGHSH, LQKENI. The CDR3 reads CASTSFGTEAFF. The DNA of the CDR3 is TGTGCCAGCACCTCGTTTGGCACTGAAGCTTTCTTT.

V usage is TRBV18 and J usage is TRBJ2-7; D is unresolved. The CDR3 extends over 13 amino acids. V was pared by 3 bases and J by 0 bases, with 6 bases between. The germline V gene has CDR1 KGHSH and CDR2 LQKENI. This chain's CDR3 is CASSPPLSYEQYF. As DNA, the CDR3 is TGTGCCAGCTCACCCCCCCTCTCCTACGAGCAGTACTTC.

The CDR3 loop reads CASSTDGHSYEQYF. The CDR3 DNA reads TGTGCCAGCTCAACGGACGGGCACTCCTACGAGCAGTACTTC. This chain connects TRBV18 to TRBJ2-7; D remains unclear. Germline assignment: CDR1 KGHSH and CDR2 LQKENI. V shed 5 bases and J shed 0 bases, with 11 bases lying between them. The CDR3 is 14 amino acids.

This chain joins TRBV30 and TRBJ1-2; D unresolved. The germline gives CDR1 GTSNPN, CDR2 SVGIG (reference sequence). V was shortened by 4 bases and J by 10 bases, with 16 bases between the two germline ends. This CDR3 comprises 12 residues. The CDR3 bases are TGTGCCTGGATATTGCCCTTTTCCGTCTACACCTTC. As protein: CAWILPFSVYTF.

The chain uses TRBV7-9 and TRBJ1-1, with 7 bases matching TRBD1. The CDR3 covers 14 residues. After removal of 4 bases from V and 5 bases from J, the junction contained 7 bases not matched to a gene. Germline V lookup: CDR1 SEHNR, CDR2 FQNEAQ (reference sequence). The CDR3 spells CASSSYRGGTEAFF. The DNA of the CDR3 is TGTGCCAGCAGCTCATACAGGGGAGGAACTGAAGCTTTCTTT.

The genes are TRBV5-8 and TRBJ1-2, with no clear D. V was cut by 5 bases and J by 3 bases, with 17 bases left in between. The CDR3 contains 15 residues. The germline CDR1 and CDR2 sequences are SGHTS and YDEGEE. This CDR3 reads CASSSPLKGYYGYTF. For the CDR3, the DNA is TGTGCCAGCAGTAGCCCCTTGAAAGGGTACTATGGCTACACCTTC. The full variable domain, completed using reference TRBV5-8 and TRBJ1-2, is EAGVTQSPTHLIKTRGQQATLRCSPISGHTSVYWYQQALGLGLQFLLWYDEGEERNRGNFPPRFSGRQFPNYSSELNVNALELEDSALYLCASSSPLKGYYGYTFGSGTRLTVV.

The CDR3 bases are TGTGCCTGGACTCGGGGCTCCCGGGGCTACACCTTC. Protein sequence: CAWTRGSRGYTF. The chain couples TRBV30 to TRBJ1-2; TRBD1 is a possible D gene (5 bases). Trimming pared 4 bases from V and 8 bases from J, leaving 14 bases between. This CDR3 has 12 amino acids. CDR1 is GTSNPN and CDR2 is SVGIG in the germline V gene (reference sequence).

The gene calls are TRBV6-6 and TRBJ1-2, with D uncertain. With 7 bases removed from V and 3 bases from J, the gap between germline ends came to 9 bases. CDR1 is MNHNY, CDR2 SVGAGI, per germline (reference sequence). CDR3 length equals 12 residues. The CDR3 DNA sequence: TGTGCCAGCACCGACGGACACTATGGCTACACCTTC. Amino acid sequence: CASTDGHYGYTF.